Listed below are T cell receptor beta chains from one sample, sequenced in a study of CD8+ T cells in alopecia areata. TCRdb's copy holds only in-frame clones and misses some; the assay was immunoSEQ multiplex PCR. The data hold some 190,000 clones, with roughly 60% observed a single time. Here the sequenced sample was CD4+ T cells sorted from blood, taken at week 24, from a patient treated with tofacitinib. The origin of the receptors is a human donor with alopecia areata. Each CDR3 is given with its conserved first and last residue. The order of the fields is D gene, J gene, clone size, V gene, CDR3 DNA, CDR3 protein. A D gene is named only where the DNA matches it firmly. A clone size is listed for some rows: how often the clone was seen (once, few, many), or a class if it is expanded.

. TRBJ1-1 . TRBV29-1 TGCAGCGTTGGTAAGGAGAACACTGAAGCTTTCTTT CSVGKENTEAFF
. TRBJ1-4 . TRBV9 TGTGCCAGCAGCGCCCGAGGAGCAGAAAAACTGTTTTTT CASSARGAEKLFF
TRBD1 TRBJ2-5 . TRBV5-4 TGTGCCAGCAGTGGACAGGGAAGATGGCAAGAGACCCAGTACTTC CASSGQGRWQETQYF
. TRBJ1-5 . TRBV15 TGTGCCACCGTAAGCGGGGGGTCCACAGATACGCAGCATTTT CATVSGGSTDTQHF
. TRBJ1-6 . TRBV4-3 TGCGCCAGCAGCCAAGAAATCCAGAATAATTCACCCCTCCACTTT CASSQEIQNNSPLHF
. TRBJ2-7 . TRBV30 TGTGCCTGGAAAATCTCCTACGAGCAGTACTTC CAWKISYEQYF
TRBD1 TRBJ1-6 . TRBV25-1 TGTGCCAGCAGTGACTCGACAGGGGTATTGTCACCCCTCCACTTT CASSDSTGVLSPLHF
. TRBJ1-2 . TRBV5-6 TGTGCCAGCAGCTCGACTGATATACAGGGAGACTATGGCTACACCTTC CASSSTDIQGDYGYTF
. TRBJ2-7 . TRBV6-1 TGTGCCAGCAGTAAAGGGGGGTCCTACGAGCAGTACTTC CASSKGGSYEQYF
TRBD2 TRBJ2-1 . TRBV2 TGTGCCAGCAGTGGCGCTAGCGGGGGCGAATCCTACAATGAGCAGTTCTTC CASSGASGGESYNEQFF
. TRBJ1-5 . TRBV29-1 TGCAGCGCAACTAAGGGGACAAATCAGCCCCAGCATTTT CSATKGTNQPQHF
TRBD2 TRBJ2-7 . TRBV9 TGTGCCAGCAGCGTAGCAGGTAGCGGGGGATACGAGCAGTACTTC CASSVAGSGGYEQYF
. TRBJ2-1 . TRBV29-1 TGCAGCGTTGACAGGAGCAACTACAATGAGCAGTTCTTC CSVDRSNYNEQFF
TRBD2 TRBJ2-1 few TRBV29-1 TGCAGCGCGCGCGGGGGGGGAGCCGGTGAGCAGTTCTTC CSARGGGAGEQFF
. TRBJ1-6 . TRBV5-1 TGCGCCAGCGGATCGGCAGCGGACAATTCACCCCTCCACTTT CASGSAADNSPLHF
TRBD1 TRBJ1-2 few TRBV29-1 TGCAGCGCATCGGGACAGGGTTCTGGCTACACCTTC CSASGQGSGYTF
. TRBJ1-1 . TRBV30 TGTGCCTGGACCGGGAGGAGGGCCTCAGAAGCTTTCTTT CAWTGRRASEAFF
TRBD1 TRBJ1-4 . TRBV4-3 TGCGCCAGCAGCCAAGCGACAGGGGGGTATGAAAAACTGTTTTTT CASSQATGGYEKLFF
TRBD1 TRBJ1-2 few TRBV7-2 TGTGCCAGCAGCTTAGCGCAGGGGGCCTATGGCTACACCTTC CASSLAQGAYGYTF
. TRBJ1-5 . TRBV30 TGTGCCTGGGCTGGGGCCGCCGGAGGGCAGCCCCAGCATTTT CAWAGAAGGQPQHF
. TRBJ1-5 . TRBV19 TGTGCCAGTAGTGGCCCTTTTAGCAATCAGCCCCAGCATTTT CASSGPFSNQPQHF
. TRBJ2-1 . TRBV5-1 TGCGCCAGCAGCTTGCGCACACAGGGTTCTGGGGAGCAGTTCTTC CASSLRTQGSGEQFF
TRBD1 TRBJ2-5 . TRBV28 TGTGCCAGCACCGTTTATGGCACAGGGGAAGAGACCCAGTACTTC CASTVYGTGEETQYF
. TRBJ2-1 . TRBV12-5 TGTGCTAGTGCCCTCGGCGATGGCAATGAGCAGTTCTTC CASALGDGNEQFF
. TRBJ2-5 . TRBV11-2 TGTGCCAGCAGCTTAGGAGGACAAGAGACCCAGTACTTC CASSLGGQETQYF
. TRBJ2-5 few TRBV1 TGCACCAGCAGCCAAAGCCAGGGGGCGGGGGAGACCCAGTACTTC CTSSQSQGAGETQYF
. TRBJ2-3 once TRBV29-1 TGCAGCGTTGAGTTGACAGGAAGGTCAGATACGCAGTATTTT CSVELTGRSDTQYF
TRBD1 TRBJ2-4 few TRBV29-1 TGCAGCGTACAGGGGACCCTAGCCAAAAACATTCAGTACTTC CSVQGTLAKNIQYF
. TRBJ1-1 few TRBV7-2 TGTGCCAGCAGCTTCCCCAGAACAGAAGCTTTCTTT CASSFPRTEAFF
TRBD2 TRBJ2-1 few TRBV7-3 TGTGCCAGCAGTCCCTCTAGCGGGTTCTCCAATGAGCAGTTCTTC CASSPSSGFSNEQFF
TRBD1 TRBJ1-2 . TRBV29-1 TGCAGCGTTGAACTGGGACAGGGCTATGGCTACACCTTC CSVELGQGYGYTF
TRBD1 TRBJ2-7 . TRBV30 TGTGCCTGGAGTTCAAGGACAGGGGGCTACGAGCAGTACTTC CAWSSRTGGYEQYF
. TRBJ2-3 . TRBV4-3 TGCGCCAGCAGCCAAGCCACCGCCAGGGGACGGGATACGCAGTATTTT CASSQATARGRDTQYF
TRBD1 TRBJ2-2 few TRBV7-8 TGTGCCAGCAGCTTAGAGGTGGGACAGGGGGCGGAGGAGCTGTTTTTT CASSLEVGQGAEELFF
. TRBJ2-6 . TRBV30 TGTGCCTGGAGTTCAGGGGGGACAGTGACTTTC CAWSSGGTVTF
. TRBJ2-7 . TRBV2 TGTGCCAGCAGTGAAGAGGGGGGTCCCTACGAGCAGTACTTC CASSEEGGPYEQYF
. TRBJ2-6 . TRBV4-3 TGCGCCAGCAGCCAAGGGGCTCCCTCTGGGGCCAACGTCCTGACTTTC CASSQGAPSGANVLTF
. TRBJ1-4 . TRBV29-1 TGCAGCGTTCAGACACAGTGGGGTGAAAAACTGTTTTTT CSVQTQWGEKLFF
. TRBJ2-4 few TRBV19 TGTGCCAGTAGTATCGGGAGTTGGGACATTCAGTACTTC CASSIGSWDIQYF
. TRBJ1-1 . TRBV30 TGTGCCTGGAGATATAGGACAGACACTGAAGCTTTCTTT CAWRYRTDTEAFF
. TRBJ2-7 few TRBV10-3 TGTGCCATCAGTGAGTTTACGGGACGGGAATACGGCGGCGAGCAGTACTTC CAISEFTGREYGGEQYF
. TRBJ2-2 . TRBV11-3 TGTGCCAGCAGCTCCGTACAGGGTAGTACCGGGGAGCTGTTTTTT CASSSVQGSTGELFF
TRBD1 TRBJ2-7 . TRBV4-3 TGCGCCAGCAGCCACCTTACAGGGGACGAGCAGTACTTC CASSHLTGDEQYF
. TRBJ2-2 . TRBV9 TGTGCCAGCAGCGCGGGACACAGGGCGGCCGGGGAGCTGTTTTTT CASSAGHRAAGELFF
. TRBJ1-1 . TRBV30 TGTGCCTGGGACGAGGGGGGCACTGAAGCTTTCTTT CAWDEGGTEAFF
. TRBJ1-5 . TRBV7-2 TGTGCCAGCAGCCCCCTTGCCGGGCCCCAGCATTTT CASSPLAGPQHF
. TRBJ1-5 once TRBV19 TGTGCCAGTAGCATCACCGATAGCAATCAGCCCCAGCATTTT CASSITDSNQPQHF
. TRBJ2-2 . TRBV30 TGTGCCCAATCAGCGGATCGCGCCGGGGAGCTGTTTTTT CAQSADRAGELFF